Sequencing of this T cell receptor beta chain was carried out in a study of blood T cells in healthy people across ages. Primers used in a second PCR of about 6 to 12 cycles were a sample-barcoded 5' primer and a J-beta primer mix. TCRdb fed the 5' RACE reads into MiXCR, producing one record per CDR3 protein. The data contain about 1 million distinct CDR3 sequences, 45% of them singletons. Study-wide findings and caveats: Per million T cells, the diversity of TCR beta decreased roughly linearly as age advanced.

A remark on this clonotype: As yet, its antigen is unknown.

CDR1 and CDR2 from the germline V gene are MNHNY and SVGAGI (reference sequence). V gave up 5 bases and J gave up 1 base; unmatched junction bases: 7. The CDR3 covers 15 residues. This receptor was identified in a woman aged 55 to 70 in good health. Specimen: blood. The rearrangement links TRBV6-6 to TRBJ2-7; 8 bases are shared with TRBD2. In nucleotides, the CDR3 is TGTGCCAGCAGTCTCCCCGGGACTAGATCCTACGAGCAGTACTTC. Translated: CASSLPGTRSYEQYF.